The present T cell receptor (beta chain) was sequenced within a study of PD-1 blockade in classical Hodgkin lymphoma. CDR3 length: 16 residues. CDR1 and CDR2 from the germline V gene are SEHNR and FQNEAQ (reference sequence). Germline trimming cut 5 bases from V and 3 bases from J; bases unmatched to any gene: 7. The assay was immunoSEQ multiplex PCR, and TCRdb's table has in-frame clones only and misses some. The table lists about 59,000 clones, more than 75% of them singletons. Relapses following autologous stem cell transplantation were seen in all patients, with brentuximab vedotin exposure varying.

The source was peripheral blood mononuclear cells (PBMCs), collected at baseline. This TCR came from a human donor with classical Hodgkin lymphoma. This chain connects TRBV7-9 to TRBJ1-4, with 9 bases fitting TRBD1. In DNA form, the CDR3 reads TGTGCCAGCAGCCCGGGACAGGGCCTACCTAATGAAAAACTGTTTTTT. It yields the protein CASSPGQGLPNEKLFF.